This entry is about one T cell receptor (beta chain). Its antigen is still unknown. This entry is derived from a study of blood T cells in healthy people across ages. The trim removed 4 bases at V and 13 bases at J, leaving 18 bases unmatched. Germline loops: CDR1 SGHTA, CDR2 FQGTGA. This CDR3 contains 16 residues. PCR was performed a second time for about 7 to 11 cycles using a sample-barcoded 5' primer and a J-beta primer mix. TCRdb analysed the 5' RACE reads with MiXCR anew, one entry per CDR3 protein. The profile shows 1.5 million to 2 million distinct CDR3 sequences, more than 35% of them singletons. Regarding the study as a whole: PBMCs left unsorted prevented a conclusive naive versus antigen-experienced comparison.

A minimum of 5.5 micrograms of total RNA was extracted per sample. Sequencing was done on a sample of blood. The J gene is TRBJ2-4, the V gene TRBV7-3; 8 bases are a match to TRBD1. The receptor was isolated from a human donor in good health. CDR3 in DNA: TGTGCCAGCAGCTACCGCGCAGGGCCTGGACAGGGTGAGCAGTACTTC. Translating gives CASSYRAGPGQGEQYF.